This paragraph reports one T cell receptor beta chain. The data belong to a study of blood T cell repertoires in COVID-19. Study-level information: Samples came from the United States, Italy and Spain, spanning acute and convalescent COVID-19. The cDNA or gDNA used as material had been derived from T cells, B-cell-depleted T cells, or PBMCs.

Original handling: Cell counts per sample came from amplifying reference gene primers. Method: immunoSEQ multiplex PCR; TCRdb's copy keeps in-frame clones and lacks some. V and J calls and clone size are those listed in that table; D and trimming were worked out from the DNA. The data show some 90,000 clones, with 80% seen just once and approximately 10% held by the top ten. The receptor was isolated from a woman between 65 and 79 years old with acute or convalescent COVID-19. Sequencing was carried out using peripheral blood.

CDR3: CASSLGLADTDTQYF. CDR3 nucleotide sequence: TGTGCCAGCAGCCTGGGACTAGCGGACACAGATACGCAGTATTTT. The V gene is TRBV3-1 (or the pseudogene TRBV3-2), the J gene TRBJ2-3, with 11 bases fitting TRBD2. CDR1 and CDR2 from the germline V gene are LGHDT and YNNKEL (reference sequence). J gave up 2 bases and V 4 bases, and 2 bases lay outside the gene matches. The CDR3 runs to 15 residues.